This T cell receptor (beta chain) was documented in a study of beta chain features in type 1 diabetes. About the research overall: The number of sorted cells examined across all samples was 107,917,701. Study-wide results and caveats: Patients' naive, central memory and regulatory TCRB repertoires appeared more alike than those of healthy donors.

This clone was picked up a small number of times. Its target is unknown. The CDR3 spans 13 residues. V trimming: 6 bases; J trimming: 8 bases; junction bases outside the gene matches: 7. Germline lookup yields CDR1 MNHEY and CDR2 SVGAGI. One heparinised draw, averaging roughly 110 mL, was taken per donor. Every sorted population was more than 95% pure. As every portion of the isolated RNA was reverse transcribed, the sequencing read expressed TCRB transcripts. Only in-frame clones appear in the TCRdb table, and some are missing; sequencing was by immunoSEQ multiplex PCR. The sample records some 150,000 clones, over 9.5% being singletons.

The chain couples TRBV6-5 to TRBJ2-4; 7 bases map to TRBD1. The source is a man between 18 and 29 years old in good health. The sequenced material came from naive CD4+ T cells from blood. This CDR3 is CASRGQVGDIQYF. DNA for the CDR3: TGTGCCAGCAGAGGACAGGTGGGAGACATTCAGTACTTC.